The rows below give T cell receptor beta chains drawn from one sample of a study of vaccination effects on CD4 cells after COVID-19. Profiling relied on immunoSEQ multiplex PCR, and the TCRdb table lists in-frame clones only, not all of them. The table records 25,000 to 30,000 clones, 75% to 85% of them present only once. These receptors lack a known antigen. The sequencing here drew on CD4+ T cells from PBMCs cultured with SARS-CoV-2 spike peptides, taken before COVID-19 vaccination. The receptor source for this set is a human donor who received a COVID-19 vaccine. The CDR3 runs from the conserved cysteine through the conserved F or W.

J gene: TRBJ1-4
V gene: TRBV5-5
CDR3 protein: CASSGDEKLFF

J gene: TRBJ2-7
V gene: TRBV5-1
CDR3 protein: CASSPPNYYEQYF

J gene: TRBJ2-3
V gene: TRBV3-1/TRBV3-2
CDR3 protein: CASSQEVGARTDTQYF

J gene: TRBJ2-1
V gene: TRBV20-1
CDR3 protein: CSGGNNEQFF

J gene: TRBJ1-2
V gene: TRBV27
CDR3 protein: CASSDGRDYGYTF

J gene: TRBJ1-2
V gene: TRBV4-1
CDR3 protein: CASSQHLANYGYTF

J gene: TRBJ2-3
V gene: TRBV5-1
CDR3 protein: CASSLRGGGNTDTQYF

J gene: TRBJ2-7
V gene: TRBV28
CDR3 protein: CASADTTYEQYF

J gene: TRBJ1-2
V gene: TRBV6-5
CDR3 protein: CASRRDPGPYGYTF

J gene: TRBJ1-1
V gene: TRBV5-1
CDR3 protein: CASSLETPSRLNTEAFF

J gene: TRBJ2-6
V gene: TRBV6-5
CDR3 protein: CASRDRVTGANVLTF

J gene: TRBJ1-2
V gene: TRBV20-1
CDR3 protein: CSASLRDSDYGYTF

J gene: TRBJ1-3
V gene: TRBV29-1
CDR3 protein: CSVLRGNTIYF

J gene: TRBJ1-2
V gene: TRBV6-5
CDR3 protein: CASRPQGAGYGYTF

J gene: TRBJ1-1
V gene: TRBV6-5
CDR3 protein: CASTETGRNTEAFF

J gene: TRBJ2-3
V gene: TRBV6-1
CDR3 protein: CASSEAQARADTQYF

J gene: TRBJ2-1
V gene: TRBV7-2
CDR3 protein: CASSEAPVPSYNEQFF

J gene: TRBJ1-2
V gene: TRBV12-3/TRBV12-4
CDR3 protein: CASSPGTYYGYTF

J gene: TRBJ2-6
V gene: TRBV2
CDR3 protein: CATQPDRAGANVLTF

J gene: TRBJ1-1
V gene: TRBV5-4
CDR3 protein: CASSLGAPSEVNTEAFF

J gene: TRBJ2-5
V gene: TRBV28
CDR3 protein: CASSLPGVGETQYF

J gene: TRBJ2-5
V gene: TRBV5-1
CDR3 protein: CASSSGLGETQYF

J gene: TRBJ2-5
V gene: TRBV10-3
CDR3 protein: CAIRASGGGETQYF

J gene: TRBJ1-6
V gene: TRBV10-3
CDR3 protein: CAISESGPENSPLHF

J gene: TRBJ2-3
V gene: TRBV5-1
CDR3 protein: CASSLGLLDTQYF

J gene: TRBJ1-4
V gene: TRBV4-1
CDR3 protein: CASSLRPATNEKLFF

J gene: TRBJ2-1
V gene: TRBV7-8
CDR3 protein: CASSLATWDRGSYNEQFF

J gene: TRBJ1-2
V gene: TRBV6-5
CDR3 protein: CASRLTGGTNYGYTF

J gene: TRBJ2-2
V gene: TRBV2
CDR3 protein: CASTTDTGELFF

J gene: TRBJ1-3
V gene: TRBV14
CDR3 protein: CASSRDSASGNTIYF

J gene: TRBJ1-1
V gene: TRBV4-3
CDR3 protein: CASSQEGANEAFF

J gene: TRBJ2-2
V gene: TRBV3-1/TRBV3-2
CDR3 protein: CASSFRGLTVEELFF

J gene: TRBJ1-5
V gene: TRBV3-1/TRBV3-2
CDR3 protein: CASSQAPPGNQPQHF

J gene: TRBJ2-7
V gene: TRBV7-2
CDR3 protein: CASSLLGKGEQYF

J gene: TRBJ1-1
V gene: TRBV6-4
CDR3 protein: CASSDGENTEAFF

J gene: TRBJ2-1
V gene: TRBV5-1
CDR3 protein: CASSLVAGGRGEQFF

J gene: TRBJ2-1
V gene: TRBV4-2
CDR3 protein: CASSYSGTSGPYNEQFF

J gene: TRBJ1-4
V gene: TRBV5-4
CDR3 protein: CASSSIGDGEKLFF

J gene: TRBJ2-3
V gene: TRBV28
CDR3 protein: CASSRTTDTQYF

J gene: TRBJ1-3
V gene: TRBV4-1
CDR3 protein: CASSQAGTAGNTIYF

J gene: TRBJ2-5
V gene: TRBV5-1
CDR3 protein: CASSLGGRQGQETQYF

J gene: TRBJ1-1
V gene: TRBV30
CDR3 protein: CAWGGLGQGATEAFF

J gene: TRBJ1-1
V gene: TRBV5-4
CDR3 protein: CASSFALRGAFHAEAFF

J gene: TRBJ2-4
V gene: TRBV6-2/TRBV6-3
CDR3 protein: CASSLIYRAGQALSLMAKNIQYF

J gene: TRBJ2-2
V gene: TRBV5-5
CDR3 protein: CASRQGNTGELFF

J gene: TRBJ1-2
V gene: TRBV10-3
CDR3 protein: CAIRGGGDGYTF